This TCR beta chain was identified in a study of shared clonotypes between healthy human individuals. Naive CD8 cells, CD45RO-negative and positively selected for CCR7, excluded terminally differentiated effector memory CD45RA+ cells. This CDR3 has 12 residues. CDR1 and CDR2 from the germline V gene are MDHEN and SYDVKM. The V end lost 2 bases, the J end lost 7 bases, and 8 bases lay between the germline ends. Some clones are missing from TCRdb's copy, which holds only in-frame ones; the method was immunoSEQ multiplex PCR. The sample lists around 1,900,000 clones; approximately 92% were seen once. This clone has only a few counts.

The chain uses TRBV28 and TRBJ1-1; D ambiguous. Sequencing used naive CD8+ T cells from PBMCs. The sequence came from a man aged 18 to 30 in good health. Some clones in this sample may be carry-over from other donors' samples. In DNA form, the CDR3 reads TGTGCCAGCAGTTTAACAGAGGTTGAAGCTTTCTTT. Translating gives CASSLTEVEAFF.